This T cell receptor (beta chain) is drawn from a study of response to subunit inactivated influenza vaccine. Study observations and caveats: The authors put forward the suggestion that each seasonal influenza vaccination may bring in only a limited number of new T cells.

At least ten counts were recorded for this clonotype. Its antigen is not identified. MiXCR, applied by TCRdb to the RT-PCR reads, yields one record per CDR3 protein. The table records under 750,000 distinct CDR3 sequences, around 11% of them present only once. The V gene's germline CDR1 is SQVTM and CDR2 ANQGSEA. V was pared by 4 bases and J by 2 bases, with 5 bases of the junction left unmatched. The CDR3 runs 13 residues. The gene calls are TRBV29-1 and TRBJ2-7; 7 nucleotides agree with TRBD1. This receptor was taken from a man in his forties or fifties who received an inactivated influenza vaccine. Sequencing was performed on PBMCs from blood, taken on the day of vaccination. CDR3 in amino acids: CSVGGGSPYEQYF. In nucleotides, the CDR3 is TGCAGCGTTGGAGGGGGCAGTCCCTACGAGCAGTACTTC.